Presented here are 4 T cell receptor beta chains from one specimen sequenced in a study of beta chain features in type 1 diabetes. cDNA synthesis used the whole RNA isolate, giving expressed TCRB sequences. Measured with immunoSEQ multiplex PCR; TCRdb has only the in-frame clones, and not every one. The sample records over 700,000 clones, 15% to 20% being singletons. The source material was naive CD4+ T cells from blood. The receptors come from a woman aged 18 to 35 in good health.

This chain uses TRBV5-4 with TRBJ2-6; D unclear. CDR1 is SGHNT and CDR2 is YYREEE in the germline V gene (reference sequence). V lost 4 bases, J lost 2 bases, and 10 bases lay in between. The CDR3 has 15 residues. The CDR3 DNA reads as TGTGCCAGCAGCCAAGGTTCCGCTGGGGCCAACGTCCTGACTTTC. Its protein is CASSQGSAGANVLTF.

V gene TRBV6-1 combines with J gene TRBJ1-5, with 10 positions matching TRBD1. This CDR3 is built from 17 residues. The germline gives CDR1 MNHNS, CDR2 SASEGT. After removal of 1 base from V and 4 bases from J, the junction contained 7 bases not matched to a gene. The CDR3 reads CASSEVGGTGENQPQHF. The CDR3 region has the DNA TGTGCCAGCAGTGAAGTGGGTGGGACAGGGGAGAATCAGCCCCAGCATTTT.

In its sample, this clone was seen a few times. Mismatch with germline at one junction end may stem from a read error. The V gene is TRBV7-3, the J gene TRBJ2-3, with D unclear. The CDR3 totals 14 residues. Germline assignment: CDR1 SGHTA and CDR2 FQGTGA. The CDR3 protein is CASSITENTDTQYF. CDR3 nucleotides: TGTGCCAGCAGCATAACAGAAAACACAGATACGCAGTATTTT.

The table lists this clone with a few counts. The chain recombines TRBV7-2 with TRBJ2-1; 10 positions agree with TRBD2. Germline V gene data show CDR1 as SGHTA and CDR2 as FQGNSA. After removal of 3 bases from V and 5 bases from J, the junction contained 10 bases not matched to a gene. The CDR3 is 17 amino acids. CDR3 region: CASSLGWGLARNNEQFF. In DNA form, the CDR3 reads TGTGCCAGCAGCTTGGGGTGGGGACTAGCGCGAAACAATGAGCAGTTCTTC.